These 19 T cell receptor beta chains came from one sample sequenced in a study of blood T cells in healthy people across ages. A J-beta primer mix and a sample-barcoded 5' primer were used in a second PCR of about 7 to 11 cycles. TCRdb itself ran the 5' RACE reads through MiXCR, one entry per CDR3 protein. The table lists about a million distinct CDR3 sequences, around two fifths of them singletons. Sequenced material: blood. These receptors were taken from a man aged 18 to 29 in good health.

J is TRBJ2-3 and V is TRBV20-1, with D maybe TRBD2 (6 bases). Trimming cost V 3 bases and J 6 bases, with 7 bases left between them. CDR3 length: 11 residues. Per the germline V gene, CDR1 is DFQATT and CDR2 is SNEGSKA (reference sequence). The CDR3 DNA reads as TGCAGTGCTAGTGCGGGGGATACGCAGTATTTT. Encoded protein: CSASAGDTQYF.

V is TRBV4-3 and J is TRBJ2-1; unclear D gene. This CDR3 comprises 14 residues. Germline V gene sequence: CDR1 LGHNA, CDR2 YSLEER. The germline V and J ends were trimmed by 1 base and 4 bases, with 8 bases remaining between them. The chain's CDR3 is CASSQGPQYNEQFF. The CDR3 bases are TGCGCCAGCAGCCAAGGCCCACAGTACAATGAGCAGTTCTTC.

The V gene is TRBV20-1, the J gene TRBJ1-1; TRBD1 is a possible D gene (5 bases). Germline V CDR1 and CDR2: DFQATT, SNEGSKA (reference sequence). The V and J ends lost 1 base and 2 bases respectively, with 11 bases between them. The length of the CDR3 is 14 residues. In DNA, the CDR3 is TGCAGTGCTAGAGCTGGGGCTGATAACACTGAAGCTTTCTTT. Encoded protein: CSARAGADNTEAFF.

This clonotype was seen only a few times. The chain couples TRBV7-9 to TRBJ1-2, with a tentative D call TRBD1 (6 bases). The CDR3 is made up of 16 amino acids. The germline V gene encodes CDR1 SEHNR and CDR2 FQNEAQ (reference sequence). The V end lost 1 base, the J end lost 0 bases, and 12 bases lay between the germline ends. CDR3 DNA: TGTGCCAGCAGCTTAGGAGGGACACCAGCTAACTATGGCTACACCTTC. Its translation is CASSLGGTPANYGYTF.

The chain recombines TRBV3-1 with TRBJ2-7, with D uncertain. The V and J ends lost 3 bases and 9 bases respectively, with 21 bases between them. Germline CDR1 is LGHDT and CDR2 is YNNKEL (reference sequence). The CDR3 extends over 15 amino acids. CDR3 coding DNA: TGTGCCAGCAGCCACCCCGTTGGGCAGCTGGAGATGCAGTACTTC. Amino acid sequence: CASSHPVGQLEMQYF.

The chain joins TRBV4-1 to TRBJ2-2, with D possibly being TRBD1 (7 bases). Trimming left V 0 bases short and J 4 bases short, with 12 bases between. Germline CDR1 and CDR2: MGHRA and YSYEKL. The CDR3 covers 16 residues. This CDR3 reads CASSQDPGGFTGELFF. In DNA form, the CDR3 reads TGCGCCAGCAGCCAAGATCCAGGGGGGTTCACCGGGGAGCTGTTTTTT.

This clonotype appeared a few times. This may be a read error, as it is one base from a much larger clone. The chain couples TRBV13 to TRBJ2-3; TRBD1 agrees at 7 bases. CDR1 is PRHDT and CDR2 is FYEKMQ in the germline V gene (reference sequence). The CDR3 has 15 amino acids. CDR3 amino acids: CASSHLQGRTDTRYF. As DNA, the CDR3 is TGTGCCAGCAGCCATCTACAGGGGCGCACAGATACGCGGTATTTT.

This clonotype was seen only a few times. The chain employs TRBV7-6 and TRBJ1-1; D perhaps matches TRBD1 (6 bases). V lost 1 base and J 4 bases, leaving 25 bases between the germline ends. Germline V gives CDR1 SGHVS, CDR2 FNYEAQ. The CDR3 spans 19 residues. CDR3 protein: CASSLGTGKGTLKSTEAFF. Written as DNA, the CDR3 is TGTGCCAGCAGCTTAGGAACAGGGAAGGGGACGTTGAAGAGCACTGAAGCTTTCTTT.

This clonotype was picked up a small number of times. This chain joins TRBV12-3 or TRBV12-4 and TRBJ2-7; D gene unclear. The closer fit of TRBJ2-5 to the DNA end suggests the J call may be wrong. The CDR3 has 14 amino acids. This CDR3 is CASSLGGQFETQYF. CDR3 bases: TGTGCCAGCAGTTTAGGTGGTCAGTTCGAGACCCAGTACTTC.

This sequence joins TRBV12-3 or TRBV12-4 and TRBJ2-1; TRBD2 matches at 10 bases. Unmatched junction bases numbered 4, after V lost 2 bases and J lost 0 bases. The CDR3 is 17 amino acids. The CDR3 here is CASSLWSSGSSYNEQFF. The CDR3 DNA sequence: TGTGCCAGCAGTTTATGGTCTAGCGGGAGCTCCTACAATGAGCAGTTCTTC.

This sequence joins TRBV20-1 and TRBJ1-2, with D perhaps matching TRBD1 (5 bases). V was cut by 2 bases and J by 8 bases, with 18 bases left in between. The germline CDR1 and CDR2 sequences are DFQATT and SNEGSKA (reference sequence). This CDR3 is built from 14 residues. CDR3 bases: TGCAGTGCTAGATCGGGGACGGCCTTGGGAGGCTACACCTTC. Translating gives CSARSGTALGGYTF.

The CDR3 region has the DNA TGCAGTGCTAGGTACGAGAGGGCCGGCTACACCTTC. This gives the protein CSARYERAGYTF. J is TRBJ1-2 and V is TRBV20-1; D gene ambiguous. Germline values: CDR1 DFQATT, CDR2 SNEGSKA (reference sequence). The V gene lost 3 bases and the J gene lost 8 bases, with 13 bases spanning the gap. The CDR3 has 12 residues.

This clonotype was observed a handful of times. V is TRBV20-1 and J is TRBJ2-7; D is ambiguous. CDR1 is DFQATT and CDR2 is SNEGSKA in the germline V gene (reference sequence). V was cut by 1 base and J by 2 bases, with 9 bases left in between. This CDR3 comprises 13 residues. The CDR3 reads CSARGQNPYEQYF. The CDR3 DNA reads TGCAGTGCTAGAGGGCAGAACCCCTACGAGCAGTACTTC.

The rearrangement links TRBV11-3 to TRBJ2-1; D not resolved. The germline V and J ends were trimmed by 0 bases and 7 bases, with 10 bases remaining between them. Germline values: CDR1 SGHNT, CDR2 YENEEA. The CDR3 loop spans 14 amino acids. This CDR3 reads CASSLDDQINEQFF. The CDR3 nucleotides read TGTGCCAGCAGCTTAGATGATCAGATAAATGAGCAGTTCTTC.

The sample holds a few counts of this clonotype. The chain employs TRBV20-1 and TRBJ2-7, with 9 nucleotides matching TRBD1. The CDR3 consists of 14 residues. Germline CDR1 reads DFQATT; CDR2 reads SNEGSKA (reference sequence). J lost 4 bases, V lost 1 base, and 5 bases had no gene match. The CDR3 DNA sequence: TGCAGTGCTAGAGCCGGGACAGGGAATTACGAGCAGTACTTC. Translating it yields CSARAGTGNYEQYF.

This clonotype has only a few counts. This CDR3 is CASSLVLRGVDGYTF. As DNA, the CDR3 is TGTGCCAGCAGCTTAGTTCTACGAGGAGTCGATGGCTACACCTTC. The chain has TRBV7-2 and TRBJ1-2; D remains unclear. This CDR3 spans 15 amino acids. Germline V lookup: CDR1 SGHTA, CDR2 FQGNSA. Trimming cost V 1 base and J 6 bases, with 15 bases left between them.

A word on this clonotype: A read error may explain this, as a much larger clone is one base away. V and J are TRBV4-2 and TRBJ1-4; D gene uncertain. This CDR3 has 15 amino acids. Germline lookup yields CDR1 LGHNA and CDR2 YNFKEQ. The CDR3 bases are TGTACCAGCAGCCAAGAATCCGGAGCAGCCGAAAAACTGTTTTTT. Translation: CTSSQESGAAEKLFF.

This clonotype was counted only a few times. CDR3 region: CASSLNLGMATQYF. CDR3 coding DNA: TGTGCCAGCAGCCTAAACCTTGGGATGGCGACCCAGTACTTC. V usage is TRBV14 and J usage is TRBJ2-5; unclear D gene. CDR3 length equals 14 residues. V shed 4 bases and J shed 7 bases, with 16 bases lying between them. The germline gives CDR1 SGHDN, CDR2 FVKESK.

A few counts support this clonotype. This chain links TRBV20-1 with TRBJ2-7, with no clear D. With the DNA end fitting TRBJ2-5 better, the J assignment may be wrong. CDR3 size: 13 residues. Per germline, CDR1 DFQATT and CDR2 SNEGSKA (reference sequence). The CDR3 bases are TGCAGTGCTAGAGAGCCCGGAGCGGAGACCCAGTACTTC. Protein product: CSAREPGAETQYF.